This T cell receptor beta chain comes out of a study of memory CD8 T cells in hepatitis C reinfection. Libraries were prepared by immunoSEQ multiplex PCR; TCRdb keeps only in-frame clonotypes and omits some of them. The data show tens of thousands of clones, approximately 89% seen once. Specified time point: late/post reinfection, 12 to 24 weeks after detection. Sorted cells were sequenced directly ex vivo without any in vitro expansion. People who inject drugs from Montreal's HEPCO study were the donors. The TCR originated in a man between 18 and 35 years old with hepatitis C virus infection. Sequenced input: naive CD8+ T cells sorted from blood.

CDR3 DNA sequence: TGTGCCTGGAGTCCGACAGGGCGCGAAGCTTTCTTT. This translates into CAWSPTGREAFF. The rearrangement joins TRBV30 to TRBJ1-1; TRBD1 matches 7 bases. Germline V lookup: CDR1 GTSNPN, CDR2 SVGIG (reference sequence). The CDR3 extends over 12 amino acids. The trim removed 2 bases at V and 8 bases at J, leaving 5 bases unmatched.